This entry lists 22 T cell receptor beta chains sequenced from one sample in a study of graft-versus-host responses after intestinal transplantation. These receptors' targets are unknown. Using immunoSEQ multiplex PCR, the repertoire was profiled, and TCRdb retains in-frame clones only, with some absent. The table records roughly 89,000 clones, around 92% of them present only once. The sample consisted of unstimulated CD4+ T cells sorted from spleen or lymph node cells, taken before intestinal transplant. Receptors were obtained from a human donor who received an intestinal transplant.

CDR3 bases: TGTGCCAGCAGCTTACGGGGGGCGCAGAATTCACCCCTCCACTTT. This translates into CASSLRGAQNSPLHF. This sequence joins TRBV11-3 and TRBJ1-6; tentatively, D is TRBD1 (6 bases). Trimming removed 2 bases at V and 7 bases at J, with 12 bases between. CDR1 and CDR2 (germline): SGHNT, YENEEA. CDR3 size: 15 residues.

The V call is TRBV6-6, the J call TRBJ1-3, with D unclear. Germline loops: CDR1 MNHNY, CDR2 SVGAGI (reference sequence). The V gene lost 7 bases and the J gene lost 1 base, with 17 bases spanning the gap. This CDR3 has 16 residues. CDR3 DNA: TGTGCCAGCATTGCTAGGGCGGGTCCATCTGGAAACACCATATATTTT. Its translation is CASIARAGPSGNTIYF.

CDR3 DNA: TGCGCCAGCAGCTTTATAGAGCGCTCCTACGAGCAGTACTTC. It is translated as CASSFIERSYEQYF. The chain carries TRBV5-1 and TRBJ2-7; no reliable D call. Germline values: CDR1 SGHRS, CDR2 YFSETQ. The CDR3 runs 14 residues. Trimming removed 2 bases at V and 0 bases at J, with 9 bases between. The full variable domain, in which reference TRBV5-1 and TRBJ2-7 provide the parts outside the CDR3, is KAGVTQTPRYLIKTRGQQVTLSCSPISGHRSVSWYQQTPGQGLQFLFEYFSETQRNKGNFPGRFSGRQFSNSRSEMNVSTLELGDSALYLCASSFIERSYEQYFGPGTRLTVT.

The rearrangement joins TRBV30 to TRBJ1-1; the D gene is possibly TRBD1 (5 bases). CDR3 length: 13 residues. CDR1 is GTSNPN and CDR2 is SVGIG in the germline V gene (reference sequence). Trimming took off 4 bases at V and 5 bases at J, with 14 bases between the two ends. The CDR3 reads CAWTHGGSTEAFF. The CDR3 DNA reads as TGTGCCTGGACCCACGGGGGTAGTACTGAAGCTTTCTTT.

There are a few counts of this clone. The V call is TRBV7-9, the J call TRBJ1-4; D is perhaps TRBD1 (6 bases). Germline CDR1 SEHNR, CDR2 FQNEAQ (reference sequence). The CDR3 runs 15 residues. The V end lost 3 bases, the J end lost 5 bases, and 13 bases lay between the germline ends. This CDR3 reads CASSLNRAYNEKLFF. Here the CDR3 DNA reads TGTGCCAGCAGCTTGAACAGGGCCTACAATGAAAAACTGTTTTTT. Using reference TRBV7-9 and TRBJ1-4 for the parts outside the CDR3, the full variable domain is DTGVSQNPRHKITKRGQNVTFRCDPISEHNRLYWYRQTLGQGPEFLTYFQNEAQLEKSRLLSDRFSAERPKGSFSTLEIQRTEQGDSAMYLCASSLNRAYNEKLFFGSGTQLSVL.

The genes are TRBV11-2 and TRBJ2-2, with 10 nucleotides matching TRBD2. With 2 bases clipped from V and 3 bases from J, the junction kept 3 bases outside the gene matches. The CDR3 covers 16 residues. The germline V gene has CDR1 SGHAT and CDR2 FQNNGV. CDR3 protein: CASSLLAGGYTGELFF. CDR3 coding DNA: TGTGCCAGCAGCTTATTAGCGGGGGGCTACACCGGGGAGCTGTTTTTT.

The chain joins TRBV19 to TRBJ1-1, with D possibly matching TRBD1 (5 bases). The germline V gene encodes CDR1 LNHDA and CDR2 SQIVND (reference sequence). Trimming shortened V by 0 bases and J by 10 bases, and 15 bases separated the two germline ends. This CDR3 has 14 residues. This CDR3 is CASSIDHGTGAAFF. In DNA form, the CDR3 reads TGTGCCAGTAGTATAGATCATGGTACAGGCGCAGCTTTCTTT.

The chain recombines TRBV30 with TRBJ1-4; 9 nucleotides line up with TRBD1. Looked up from germline, CDR1 is GTSNPN and CDR2 is SVGIG (reference sequence). The length of the CDR3 is 14 residues. The trim removed 1 base at V and 8 bases at J, leaving 5 bases unmatched. This chain's CDR3 is CAWSEGTGPEKLFF. CDR3 DNA sequence: TGTGCCTGGAGTGAAGGGACAGGGCCCGAAAAACTGTTTTTT.

The chain recombines TRBV10-3 with TRBJ1-6; D is uncertain. There are 15 residues in the CDR3. Germline values: CDR1 ENHRY, CDR2 SYGVKD. V was cut by 10 bases and J by 1 base, with 14 bases left in between. The CDR3 spells CATQLGRSYNSPLHF. The CDR3 DNA reads as TGTGCCACCCAACTTGGGAGATCCTATAATTCACCCCTCCACTTT.

V gene TRBV5-1 combines with J gene TRBJ2-5; maybe TRBD2 (7 bases). Germline V gene sequence: CDR1 SGHRS, CDR2 YFSETQ. The CDR3 has 17 amino acids. Trimming cost V 0 bases and J 4 bases, with 19 bases left between them. CDR3 sequence reads: CASSLGPSRGAAETQYF. The CDR3 DNA reads as TGCGCCAGCAGCTTGGGCCCATCCCGGGGGGCAGCAGAGACCCAGTACTTC.

The rearrangement joins TRBV19 to TRBJ1-2; the match to TRBD1 covers 7 bases. Unmatched junction bases numbered 6, after V lost 7 bases and J lost 4 bases. This CDR3 has 13 residues. Germline V gene sequence: CDR1 LNHDA, CDR2 SQIVND (reference sequence). The CDR3 here is CASTFRQGYGYTF. The CDR3 bases are TGTGCCAGTACTTTCCGACAGGGCTATGGCTACACCTTC.

The rearrangement uses TRBV7-9 and TRBJ2-7; a weak D match, TRBD2 (6 bases). V lost 4 bases to trimming and J lost 5 bases, with 12 bases between them. CDR3 length equals 13 residues. Germline V gene lookup returns CDR1 SEHNR and CDR2 FQNEAQ (reference sequence). The CDR3 sequence is CASSSNPGDEQYF. The CDR3 DNA is TGTGCCAGCAGCTCAAATCCGGGAGACGAGCAGTACTTC. Looking up the rest from reference TRBV7-9 and TRBJ2-7 gives the full variable domain: DTGVSQNPRHKITKRGQNVTFRCDPISEHNRLYWYRQTLGQGPEFLTYFQNEAQLEKSRLLSDRFSAERPKGSFSTLEIQRTEQGDSAMYLCASSSNPGDEQYFGPGTRLTVT.

The chain combines TRBV18 with TRBJ1-1; TRBD1 matches at 10 bases. With 2 bases clipped from V and 0 bases from J, the junction kept 18 bases outside the gene matches. CDR1 is KGHSH, CDR2 LQKENI, per germline. There are 21 residues in the CDR3. Here the CDR3 reads CASSPITMGQGLESMNTEAFF. The CDR3 DNA follows: TGTGCCAGCTCACCAATAACTATGGGACAGGGGCTCGAATCGATGAACACTGAAGCTTTCTTT.

The CDR3 coding sequence is TGCGCCAGCAGCCAAGGTCCCGGGACAGGGAATGGCTACACCTTC. This sequence encodes CASSQGPGTGNGYTF. The rearrangement uses TRBV4-3 and TRBJ1-2; 9 positions match TRBD1. Germline CDR1 reads LGHNA; CDR2 reads YSLEER. CDR3 length equals 15 residues. With 1 base clipped from V and 6 bases from J, the junction kept 6 bases outside the gene matches.

The chain couples TRBV5-1 to TRBJ2-3; maybe TRBD1 (6 bases). V was shortened by 0 bases and J by 2 bases, with 10 bases between the two germline ends. CDR3 size: 15 residues. Germline loops: CDR1 SGHRS, CDR2 YFSETQ. CDR3 coding DNA: TGCGCCAGCAGCTTGGGGACAGAATTCACAGATACGCAGTATTTT. Translation: CASSLGTEFTDTQYF.

The chain has TRBV29-1 and TRBJ1-1; D may be TRBD1 (5 bases). Trimming shortened V by 7 bases and J by 5 bases, and 20 bases separated the two germline ends. Germline loops: CDR1 SQVTM, CDR2 ANQGSEA. This CDR3 has 14 amino acids. CDR3 in amino acids: CSGGGVGLSTEAFF. CDR3 DNA: TGCAGCGGGGGGGGTGTCGGGCTGTCAACTGAAGCTTTCTTT.

The chain combines TRBV19 with TRBJ1-3; the D is unclear. Germline V CDR1 and CDR2: LNHDA, SQIVND (reference sequence). CDR3 length: 13 amino acids. Trimming removed 5 bases at V and 9 bases at J, with 14 bases between. Written as DNA, the CDR3 is TGTGCCAGTAGTCCGCGGGTGGAAGGCACCATATATTTT. As protein: CASSPRVEGTIYF. Combining the CDR3 with reference TRBV19 and TRBJ1-3 gives the whole variable domain DGGITQSPKYLFRKEGQNVTLSCEQNLNHDAMYWYRQDPGQGLRLIYYSQIVNDFQKGDIAEGYSVSREKKESFPLTVTSAQKNPTAFYLCASSPRVEGTIYFGEGSWLTVV.

The chain recombines TRBV4-1 with TRBJ2-1; TRBD1 is a possible D gene (5 bases). Per the germline V gene, CDR1 is MGHRA and CDR2 is YSYEKL. There are 14 residues in the CDR3. The V end lost 0 bases, the J end lost 9 bases, and 12 bases lay between the germline ends. As DNA, the CDR3 is TGCGCCAGCAGCCAAGATGACAGATTAGGTGAGCAGTTCTTC. Translated, it gives CASSQDDRLGEQFF.

This clone appeared a single time. V usage is TRBV4-3 and J usage is TRBJ2-3, with TRBD2 matching 9 bases. From germline, CDR1 is LGHNA and CDR2 YSLEER. The CDR3 spans 15 residues. Germline trimming cut 8 bases from V and 6 bases from J; bases unmatched to any gene: 12. The DNA of the CDR3 is TGCGCCAGCGGAGCGAGCGGGGGGATTTATGATACGCAGTATTTT. This encodes CASGASGGIYDTQYF.

The chain has TRBV27 and TRBJ2-3; 11 positions match TRBD2. The CDR3 loop spans 15 amino acids. The J segment lost 1 base and the V segment lost 7 bases, leaving 4 bases of the junction unmatched. Germline loops: CDR1 MNHEY, CDR2 SMNVEV (reference sequence). CDR3 coding DNA: TGTGCCAGCAAGCTGGGACTAGCGGGCACAGATACGCAGTATTTT. Its translation is CASKLGLAGTDTQYF.

This CDR3 reads CASTIGPGGAGEQFF. Here the CDR3 DNA reads TGCGCCAGCACCATTGGCCCCGGGGGGGCCGGTGAGCAGTTCTTC. The chain links TRBV5-1 to TRBJ2-1, with TRBD2 identical over 8 bases. Germline V gene sequence: CDR1 SGHRS, CDR2 YFSETQ. V gave up 6 bases and J gave up 9 bases; unmatched junction bases: 14. The CDR3 runs 15 residues.

This CDR3 reads CASSSGGMNYGYTF. DNA of the CDR3: TGTGCCAGCAGCTCTGGGGGGATGAACTATGGCTACACCTTC. The chain carries TRBV7-2 and TRBJ1-2; a possible D gene is TRBD1 (5 bases). Germline loops: CDR1 SGHTA, CDR2 FQGNSA. The V gene lost 4 bases and the J gene lost 2 bases, with 11 bases spanning the gap. The CDR3 sequence is 14 residues long.